One sample yielded the 7 T cell receptor beta chains listed below, sequenced in a study of T cell clonotyping in hematopoietic cell transplantation. The table came from immunoSEQ multiplex PCR; TCRdb's copy has only in-frame clones and leaves some out. The data contain 25,000 to 30,000 clones, 82% of them singletons. Stated time point: recipient sample about 28 days before transplant, after cytoreduction. Here the sequenced sample was peripheral blood mononuclear cells, taken before stem cell transplant. All receptors come from a man in his forties or fifties with acute myeloid leukemia. Some clones in this sample may be carry-over from other donors' samples.

The gene calls are TRBV9 and TRBJ1-1; D not certain. V lost 0 bases, J lost 4 bases, and 10 bases lay in between. CDR3 size: 14 residues. Looked up from germline, CDR1 is SGDLS and CDR2 is YYNGEE. CDR3 loop: CASSVAYRFTEAFF. CDR3 nucleotides: TGTGCCAGCAGCGTAGCGTACCGTTTCACTGAAGCTTTCTTT.

This rearrangement joins TRBV2 to TRBJ2-1, with 11 bases aligning to TRBD2. This CDR3 is 16 amino acids long. CDR1 and CDR2 from the germline V gene are SNHLY and FYNNEI. The V and J ends lost 4 bases and 4 bases, in that order; junction bases with no gene match: 6. The CDR3 DNA reads as TGTGCCAGCAGTGTTAGCGGGGGGGCACTTTACAATGAGCAGTTCTTC. Translating gives CASSVSGGALYNEQFF.

J is TRBJ2-7 and V is TRBV27; D is uncertain. The CDR3 extends over 16 amino acids. Germline CDR1 MNHEY, CDR2 SMNVEV (reference sequence). Trimming left V 0 bases short and J 4 bases short, with 16 bases between. This CDR3 reads CASSLSFDGAKYEQYF. The CDR3 coding sequence is TGTGCCAGCAGTTTATCGTTCGACGGAGCAAAATACGAGCAGTACTTC.

The count of this clone is one. The chain couples TRBV28 to TRBJ2-7; 10 bases are shared with TRBD1. The J segment lost 1 base and the V segment lost 5 bases, leaving 8 bases of the junction unmatched. The germline gives CDR1 MDHEN, CDR2 SYDVKM. The CDR3 runs to 16 residues. CDR3 region: CASSPIGQGESYEQYF. The DNA of the CDR3 is TGTGCCAGCAGTCCAATCGGACAGGGGGAGTCCTACGAGCAGTACTTC. Filled out from reference TRBV28 and TRBJ2-7, the complete variable domain reads DVKVTQSSRYLVKRTGEKVFLECVQDMDHENMFWYRQDPGLGLRLIYFSYDVKMKEKGDIPEGYSVSREKKERFSLILESASTNQTSMYLCASSPIGQGESYEQYFGPGTRLTVT.

The genes are TRBV27 and TRBJ1-2; D gene unclear. CDR1 MNHEY and CDR2 SMNVEV come from the germline V gene (reference sequence). V lost 2 bases, J lost 7 bases, and 14 bases lay in between. The CDR3 has 14 residues. The CDR3: CASSLGPLGSGYTF. CDR3 bases: TGTGCCAGCAGTTTAGGGCCCCTAGGGAGTGGCTACACCTTC.

The gene calls are TRBV7-9 and TRBJ2-5; 10 bases are shared with TRBD2. The CDR3 is made up of 16 amino acids. The germline V gene has CDR1 SEHNR and CDR2 FQNEAQ (reference sequence). V lost 5 bases, J lost 3 bases, and 9 bases stayed unmatched. The DNA for the CDR3 is TGTGCCAGCAGCAGCAATATAGCGGGGGGCGAAGAGACCCAGTACTTC. Its protein product is CASSSNIAGGEETQYF.

The V call is TRBV10-2, the J call TRBJ1-2; TRBD1 aligns across 7 bases. Germline CDR1 WSHSY, CDR2 SAAADI. The CDR3 is made up of 16 amino acids. V was pared by 6 bases and J by 4 bases, with 14 bases of the junction left unmatched. The CDR3 DNA is TGCGCCAGCAGCGACAATAAGGGGACAGCTAGCTATGGCTACACCTTC. Its translation is CASSDNKGTASYGYTF.